A selection of T cell receptor beta chains follows, all from one sample in a study of cytomegalovirus exposure and HLA in healthy donors. Repertoires were generated with immunoSEQ multiplex PCR, while TCRdb's copy carries only in-frame clones and drops some. The data hold 100,000 to 150,000 clones, with around nine tenths observed a single time. The sample was PBMCs. The source is a woman under 40 in good health and CMV-seronegative. Each CDR3 is given with its conserved first and last residue. D genes are given only for firm matches. Clone size is given for some rows only: seen once, a few or many times, or a class if the clone is expanded.

TRBJ2-3,NA,NA,TRBV27,TGTGCCAGCAGCCCTGGACTATTCAGAGATACGCAGTATTTT,CASSPGLFRDTQYF
TRBJ2-5,NA,TRBD2,TRBV5-1,TGCGCCAGCAGCTCGACTAGCGGAGTATTGGGTACGGAGACCCAGTACTTC,CASSSTSGVLGTETQYF
TRBJ2-5,NA,TRBD1,TRBV9,TGTGCCAGCAGCTCTGGACAGGGAGGTGAGACCCAGTACTTC,CASSSGQGGETQYF
TRBJ1-1,NA,NA,TRBV6-5,TGTGCCAGCAGTTACTATCAGACAGCGGGGGCTGAAGCTTTCTTT,CASSYYQTAGAEAFF
TRBJ2-7,once,NA,TRBV6-6,TGTGCCAGCAGTCCAGGGTACTCCTACGAGCAGTACTTC,CASSPGYSYEQYF
TRBJ2-7,NA,TRBD2,TRBV5-4,TGTGCCAGCAGCTTCGGAGCGGGGGGGCCCAACGAGCAGTACTTC,CASSFGAGGPNEQYF
TRBJ1-5,NA,TRBD1,TRBV28,TGTGCCACTTTTCGGACAGGGAGCGGTCAGCCCCAGCATTTT,CATFRTGSGQPQHF
TRBJ1-1,NA,TRBD1,TRBV28,TGTGCCAGCAGTGCCCGGACAGGGGGCTCTGAAGCTTTCTTT,CASSARTGGSEAFF
TRBJ2-7,NA,NA,TRBV27,TGTGCCAGCAGACCCCCACAGAGTGAACCCTACGAGCAGTACTTC,CASRPPQSEPYEQYF
TRBJ1-2,NA,TRBD1,TRBV7-8,TGTGCCAGCAGCTCCGACGGGACAGGGTGGGGCGGCTATGGCTACACCTTC,CASSSDGTGWGGYGYTF
TRBJ2-3,NA,TRBD2,TRBV5-4,TGTGCCAGCAGAATTCTGGTGGCGGGAGGACAAGATACGCAGTATTTT,CASRILVAGGQDTQYF
TRBJ2-1,NA,TRBD2,TRBV18,TGTGCCAGCTCACCACCGTCCTCCAGCGGGGCCTACAATGAGCAGTTCTTC,CASSPPSSSGAYNEQFF
TRBJ1-3,NA,NA,TRBV5-1,TGCGCCAGCAGCTCCCAGGGAAACACCATATATTTT,CASSSQGNTIYF
TRBJ2-1,NA,TRBD2,TRBV10-3,TGTGCCATCAGTGACCTGGTTAGCGGGAGGTGGAAGCAGTTCTTC,CAISDLVSGRWKQFF
TRBJ2-3,NA,TRBD2,TRBV7-2,TGTGCCAGCAGCTCCAGGCTAGCGGGAGGGGCAGATACGCAGTATTTT,CASSSRLAGGADTQYF
TRBJ2-3,NA,TRBD2,TRBV5-4,TGTGCCAGCAGCCTTGGCAGCGGGAGTCCCTTCGCAGATACGCAGTATTTT,CASSLGSGSPFADTQYF
TRBJ2-1,NA,NA,TRBV27,TGTGCCAGCAGTTACCGACTAGGATCCTACAATGAGCAGTTCTTC,CASSYRLGSYNEQFF
TRBJ2-1,NA,NA,TRBV28,TGTGCCAGCAGTCCCCCTCAGGGTTCCTACAATGAGCAGTTCTTC,CASSPPQGSYNEQFF
TRBJ2-5,NA,TRBD2,TRBV4-1,TGCGCCAGCAGCCAACTTATACGAGGCGGGAGAAGAGAGACCCAGTACTTC,CASSQLIRGGRRETQYF
TRBJ2-5,NA,TRBD2,TRBV10-3,TGTGCCTCCGGACAGCGGGAGGATTGGGAGACCCAGTACTTC,CASGQREDWETQYF
TRBJ1-2,NA,TRBD1,TRBV4-1,TGCGCCAGCAGCCAGGGATATCTGACAGGGCGAGGAGGCTACACCTTC,CASSQGYLTGRGGYTF
TRBJ2-7,NA,TRBD2,TRBV6-5,TGTGCCAGCAGTTCACGGACTAGCACCTACGAGCAGTACTTC,CASSSRTSTYEQYF
TRBJ2-7,once,NA,TRBV5-1,TGCGCCAGCAGCTTATACGGCCTCCGAGGTTACGAGCAGTACTTC,CASSLYGLRGYEQYF
TRBJ1-4,NA,TRBD1,TRBV4-2,TGTGCCAGCAGCACCTCGACAGGGGGCACGTATGAAAAACTGTTTTTT,CASSTSTGGTYEKLFF
TRBJ2-5,NA,TRBD2,TRBV2,TGTGCCAGCAGGGGGACTAGCGGGAGGGAGGTGACCCAGTACTTC,CASRGTSGREVTQYF
TRBJ1-1,NA,NA,TRBV27,TGTGCCAGCAGTTTATCCGGGTCGCAGGGTCGGGCTTTCTTT,CASSLSGSQGRAFF
TRBJ2-1,once,TRBD1,TRBV30,TGTGCCTGGAGTCCCAAGGGGGCTAAGAATGAGCAGTTCTTC,CAWSPKGAKNEQFF
TRBJ1-6,NA,NA,TRBV6-1,TGTGCCAGCAGTGGCGGGACCATTATTGTTTCACCCCTCCACTTT,CASSGGTIIVSPLHF
TRBJ2-1,NA,TRBD1,TRBV28,TGTGCCAGCAGTCCCCCGGGACAGGGATCCAATGAGCAGTTCTTC,CASSPPGQGSNEQFF
TRBJ2-2,NA,TRBD2,TRBV18,TGTGCCAGCTCCGGGAGGGCCAACACCGGGGAGCTGTTTTTT,CASSGRANTGELFF
TRBJ1-2,NA,NA,TRBV19,TGTGCCACCCGGGACATCATGAGCTATGGCTACACCTTC,CATRDIMSYGYTF
TRBJ1-1,few,NA,TRBV29-1,TGCAGCGTAGCCGGAGAAACTGAAGCTTTCTTT,CSVAGETEAFF
TRBJ1-3,NA,NA,TRBV5-4,TGTGCCAGCAGCTTGGCCCCTTGGGCAACTGGAAACACCATATATTTT,CASSLAPWATGNTIYF
TRBJ1-4,few,NA,TRBV4-3,TGCGCCAGCAGCCAAGAAAAGGGGAAATGGGAAAAACTGTTTTTT,CASSQEKGKWEKLFF
TRBJ2-1,NA,NA,TRBV2,TGTGCCAGCAGTGATACAGGGAAGGGTGTAAATGAGCAGTTCTTC,CASSDTGKGVNEQFF
TRBJ2-7,NA,TRBD2,TRBV6-5,TGTGCCAGCAGTTTCCGCGGGGGGAGCTCCTACGAGCAGTACTTC,CASSFRGGSSYEQYF
TRBJ1-4,NA,TRBD1,TRBV5-1,TGCGCCAGCAGCCCCGGACAGGTTAAGGAAAAACTGTTTTTT,CASSPGQVKEKLFF
TRBJ2-2,NA,NA,TRBV7-7,TGTGCTAGCAGTTCGGACACCGGGGAGCTGTTTTTT,CASSSDTGELFF
TRBJ1-3,few,TRBD1,TRBV28,TGTGCCAGCAGTTTCCTGGACAGGTTTAGACACACCATATATTTT,CASSFLDRFRHTIYF